Listed below are T cell receptor beta chains from one sample, sequenced in a study of shared clonotypes between healthy human individuals. Method: immunoSEQ multiplex PCR; TCRdb's copy keeps in-frame clones and lacks some. Of roughly 1,000,000 clones listed, 78% are singletons. Sequencing input: memory CD4+ T cells from PBMCs. The receptors here all came from a man aged 18 to 29 in good health. Some clones in this sample may be carry-over from other donors' samples. The CDR3 runs from the conserved cysteine through the conserved F or W. D genes are given only for firm matches. Size tells how often a clone was seen (once, few, many) or the class of an expanded clone, and some rows leave it out.

j_call d_call clone_size v_call cdr3_aa cdr3_nt
TRBJ2-2 - - TRBV11-2 CASRARRANTGELFF TGTGCCAGCCGCGCCCGGCGGGCTAACACCGGGGAGCTGTTTTTT
TRBJ1-2 TRBD1 - TRBV5-6 CASSLSGTGYYGYTF TGTGCCAGCAGCTTGTCCGGGACAGGGTACTATGGCTACACCTTC
TRBJ1-2 - - TRBV29-1 CSARPGDYGYTF TGCAGCGCCCGGCCAGGGGACTATGGCTACACCTTC
TRBJ2-5 - - TRBV29-1 CSVPKFKRGETQYF TGCAGCGTTCCAAAATTTAAGAGAGGAGAGACCCAGTACTTC
TRBJ1-5 - many TRBV10-2 CASSESNPNQPQHF TGCGCCAGCAGTGAGTCCAACCCCAATCAGCCCCAGCATTTT
TRBJ2-5 - - TRBV7-2 CASSLVPGQETQYF TGTGCCAGCAGCTTAGTACCGGGCCAAGAGACCCAGTACTTC
TRBJ2-7 - - TRBV30 CARSNRDMGEQYF TGTGCCCGGTCGAACAGGGATATGGGCGAGCAGTACTTC
TRBJ2-3 - - TRBV7-9 CAWRSGATDTQYF TGTGCCTGGCGGAGCGGTGCCACAGATACGCAGTATTTT
TRBJ2-3 - - TRBV15 CATSRRAGYTDTQYF TGTGCCACCAGCAGGCGAGCGGGCTACACAGATACGCAGTATTTT
TRBJ1-4 - once TRBV29-1 CSVWGGDEKLFF TGCAGCGTTTGGGGGGGAGATGAAAAACTGTTTTTT
TRBJ2-2 - - TRBV2 CASSETRNTGELFF TGTGCCAGCAGTGAAACCCGGAACACCGGGGAGCTGTTTTTT
TRBJ2-5 TRBD2 many TRBV7-2 CASSFSGFETQYF TGTGCCAGCAGCTTTAGCGGGTTTGAGACCCAGTACTTC
TRBJ2-7 - few TRBV15 CATSRDLASTSYEQYF TGTGCCACCAGCAGAGATCTAGCGAGCACGTCCTACGAGCAGTACTTC
TRBJ1-5 - - TRBV19 CASSIGSEQPQHF TGTGCCAGTAGTATAGGATCAGAACAGCCCCAGCATTTT
TRBJ2-1 TRBD2 - TRBV11-1 CASTSGTGGFNEQFF TGTGCCAGCACCTCCGGAACGGGAGGTTTCAATGAGCAGTTCTTC
TRBJ2-7 TRBD1 few TRBV6-5 CASSYRDRGGYEQYF TGTGCCAGCAGTTATCGAGACAGGGGGGGCTACGAGCAGTACTTC
TRBJ2-1 - - TRBV5-1 CASSLDWTSYNEQFF TGCGCCAGCAGCTTGGACTGGACTTCCTACAATGAGCAGTTCTTC
TRBJ2-1 - once TRBV11-3 CASSHGPALEQFF TGTGCCAGCAGCCACGGCCCGGCACTTGAGCAGTTCTTC
TRBJ1-2 TRBD1 - TRBV4-2 CASSQDLILGQLYGYTF TGTGCCAGCAGCCAAGATTTAATTTTGGGACAGCTCTATGGCTACACCTTC
TRBJ1-1 - few TRBV18 CASSPNRANTEAFF TGTGCCAGCTCACCGAACAGGGCAAACACTGAAGCTTTCTTT
TRBJ1-1 TRBD1 - TRBV4-3 CASSQGQSVTEAFF TGCGCCAGCAGCCAGGGACAGTCGGTCACTGAAGCTTTCTTT